The TCR beta chain described here comes from a study of early T cells in non-severe SARS-CoV-2 infection. The CDR3 is 16 residues long. V trimming: 0 bases; J trimming: 8 bases; junction bases outside the gene matches: 10. Per germline, CDR1 MNHEY and CDR2 SVGEGT. Individual cDNA molecules carried attached unique molecular identifiers. TCRdb passed the 5' RACE reads through MiXCR, listing each CDR3 protein once. The repertoire holds some 100,000 distinct CDR3 sequences, roughly 15% seen once, with less than 0.6% in the top ten. This clonotype was counted only a few times. This rearrangement joins TRBV6-2 or TRBV6-3 to TRBJ1-2; 9 nucleotides align to TRBD1. This TCR was sampled from an adult who was a healthcare worker with PCR-confirmed SARS-CoV-2 infection or an uninfected control (not recorded which). Sequenced input: whole blood. The CDR3 bases are TGTGCCAGCAGTTACTCGAGGGGACAGGGTGTTGCAGGCTACACCTTC. Its protein product is CASSYSRGQGVAGYTF.